The clone carrying this T cell receptor (beta chain) was seen at least ten times. As yet, its antigen is unknown. The CDR3 totals 15 residues. Germline CDR1 and CDR2: SNHLY and FYNNEI. Trimming cost V 6 bases and J 6 bases, with 18 bases left between them. Addition of a universal primer site occurred through template switching, and cDNA carried unique molecular identifiers. Each CDR3 protein gets one entry after TCRdb re-called the 5' RACE reads with MiXCR. The sample has fewer than 250,000 distinct CDR3 sequences; roughly 7% are singletons. The sample is drawn from a study of identical twins. Whole-study results and caveats: The study drew conclusions from cross-sectional statistical analysis, not from following the same donors.

Everyone who donated was a healthy Caucasian. These data were likewise used in another study, on yellow fever vaccine responses in identical twins.

The V gene is TRBV2, the J gene TRBJ2-1; perhaps TRBD2 as D (6 bases). This TCR derives from a woman aged 18-30 years in good health. Sequencing was performed on memory (CD45RO+) T cells sorted from blood. The CDR3: CASRVRSGSANEQFF. CDR3 bases: TGTGCCAGCAGAGTTCGTAGCGGATCTGCCAATGAGCAGTTCTTC.